A selection of T cell receptor beta chains follows, all from one sample in a study of T cells after posttransplantation cyclophosphamide. TCRdb's copy holds only in-frame clones and misses some; the assay was immunoSEQ multiplex PCR. The repertoire has 14,000 or so clones, roughly 72% of them found once; the top ten carry more than 0.95%. The sequencing input was memory CD4+ T cells sorted from PBMCs. These receptors originate from a man over 45. Both conserved end residues are part of each CDR3.

>TRBV21-1
CASEPDRGDEKLFF
>TRBV18
CASSPQSASTEAFF
>TRBV19
CASSAVIDAGETQYF
>TRBV27
CASSFIGRGEQYF
>TRBV5-8
CASSKGPGQGIQPQHF
>TRBV7-8
CASSTRQTYEQYF
>TRBV7-9
CASSREGNYGYTF
>TRBV11-2
CASKGRDYEQYF
>TRBV30
CAWSVRRTGGNYEQYF
>TRBV7-3
CASSLNRGQPQHF
>TRBV27
CASSDRVNTGELFF
>TRBV11-3
CASSSGTSGTGTQYF
>TRBV7-9
CASSLPLRLAGARNEQFF
>TRBV7-9
CASSLAGLIGGTQYF
>TRBV7-2
CASSLVWASGGSTQYF
>TRBV9
CASSEAGVPYEQYF
>TRBV11-1
CASSLLAPNTGELFF